This paragraph reports one TCR beta chain. Its antigen is as yet unknown. These data originate in a study of CD4+ T cells in melanoma. Broader study findings: CD8+ T cell, macrophage and B cell function reportedly correlated with neoantigen-specific CD4+ T cells. Reportedly, melanoma neoantigen-specific CD4+ T cells showed varied differentiation states.

The repertoire was sequenced with immunoSEQ multiplex PCR; TCRdb's copy has only in-frame clones and lacks some. The sample carries more than 90,000 clones, roughly 90% recorded once. The sequenced sample consisted of peripheral blood. This receptor was identified in a human donor with melanoma.

This CDR3 reads CASSPRGTAYEQYF. The DNA for the CDR3 is TGTGCCAGCAGCCCGAGGGGGACCGCCTACGAGCAGTACTTC. The chain combines TRBV9 with TRBJ2-7; perhaps TRBD1 as D (6 bases). Trimming took 4 bases from V and 2 from J, leaving 13 bases between them. Germline V gene sequence: CDR1 SGDLS, CDR2 YYNGEE. This CDR3 comprises 14 residues.